This TCR beta chain was captured by sequencing in a study of T-cell reconstitution after alpha-beta-depleted transplantation in children. Unique molecular identifiers were used to barcode this TCRbeta library. Each CDR3 protein gets one entry after TCRdb re-called the PCR reads with MiXCR. The repertoire includes 500,000 or so distinct CDR3 sequences, about 31% of them detected once, and about 2.3% sits in the top ten. Per germline, CDR1 SGHRS and CDR2 YFSETQ. The CDR3 extends over 14 amino acids. V was cut by 7 bases and J by 0 bases, with 13 bases left in between. This clonotype was observed many times.

This sequence was found in a human donor who donated a stem cell graft to a child with aplastic anemia. Material: PBMCs from the stem cell graft donor, obtained from the stem cell graft. This chain joins TRBV5-1 and TRBJ1-2, with D maybe TRBD1 (5 bases). The CDR3 protein is CASGREGPNYGYTF. The CDR3, as DNA: TGCGCCAGCGGCAGGGAGGGGCCTAACTATGGCTACACCTTC.